The next 25 T cell receptor beta chains were all read from a single sample in a study of blood T cell repertoires in COVID-19. Only in-frame clones appear in the TCRdb table, and some are missing; sequencing was by immunoSEQ multiplex PCR. Found here are more than 110,000 clones, approximately 80% of them singletons; the top ten hold 8% to 10%. The sample taken for sequencing was peripheral blood. The receptors shown here come from a woman older than 75 in a cohort sampled during active or convalescent COVID-19.

This chain joins TRBV6-6 and TRBJ2-7, with TRBD1 as a possible D gene (6 bases). CDR3 size: 13 residues. Germline V gene sequence: CDR1 MNHNY, CDR2 SVGAGI (reference sequence). Between the trimmed V and J ends, which lost 7 bases and 0 bases, there was a span of 10 bases. The CDR3 region has the DNA TGTGCCAGCACCCTGGACAGCTCCTACGAGCAGTACTTC. Translating gives CASTLDSSYEQYF.

V gene TRBV7-8 combines with J gene TRBJ2-2; TRBD2 agrees at 8 bases. V lost 5 bases and J lost 3; bases outside the gene matches: 5. This CDR3 has 15 amino acids. Germline-derived CDR1 and CDR2 are SGHVS and FQNEAQ. The CDR3 nucleotides are TGTGCCAGCAGCCCGAGGGGACTAGACACCGGGGAGCTGTTTTTT. Translation gives CASSPRGLDTGELFF.

The chain employs TRBV30 and TRBJ2-1; TRBD1 aligns across 8 bases. Trimming took 3 bases from V and 6 from J; bases not matched to a gene: 1. This CDR3 has 12 residues. Germline V gene data show CDR1 as GTSNPN and CDR2 as SVGIG (reference sequence). CDR3 amino acids: CAWSGQGNEQFF. Written as DNA, the CDR3 is TGTGCCTGGAGCGGACAGGGCAATGAGCAGTTCTTC.

The gene calls are TRBV4-1 and TRBJ2-3; D gene ambiguous. CDR1 and CDR2 (germline): MGHRA, YSYEKL. The V and J ends lost 4 bases and 3 bases respectively, with 11 bases between them. This CDR3 has 14 amino acids. This CDR3 is CASSPVLVTDTQYF. Here the CDR3 DNA reads TGCGCCAGCAGCCCCGTCCTTGTAACAGATACGCAGTATTTT.

The CDR3 DNA follows: TGTGCCATCAGTGACCGACAGGGGCGTCAGCCCCAGCATTTT. Its translation: CAISDRQGRQPQHF. The rearrangement links TRBV10-3 to TRBJ1-5; 8 bases fit TRBD1. Trimming removed 3 bases from V and 6 bases from J; junction bases left unmatched: 4. CDR3 length: 14 residues. Germline V lookup: CDR1 ENHRY, CDR2 SYGVKD.

This clone has just a few counts. The chain is built from TRBV3-1 (or the pseudogene TRBV3-2) and TRBJ1-6; TRBD1 matches at 8 bases. V lost 5 bases, J lost 13 bases, and 4 bases stayed unmatched. This CDR3 region has 12 residues. Germline V lookup: CDR1 LGHDT, CDR2 YNNKEL (reference sequence). Here the CDR3 reads CASSDRGQPLHF. The CDR3 DNA reads TGTGCCAGCAGCGACAGGGGTCAGCCCCTCCACTTT.

Details on this clone: Other nucleotide sequences from this sample produce the same CDR3. The chain has TRBV27 and TRBJ1-2; TRBD1 matches at 11 bases. Trimming removed 2 bases from V and 8 bases from J; junction bases left unmatched: 4. Germline V gene data show CDR1 as MNHEY and CDR2 as SMNVEV (reference sequence). This CDR3 spans 14 amino acids. This chain's CDR3 is CASSLRGQGVGYTF. CDR3 nucleotide sequence: TGTGCCAGCAGTTTAAGGGGACAGGGGGTCGGCTACACCTTC.

This chain joins TRBV7-2 and TRBJ1-6; TRBD1 might be the D (5 bases). The germline V gene encodes CDR1 SGHTA and CDR2 FQGNSA. The CDR3 has 15 residues. The V end lost 1 base, the J end lost 9 bases, and 13 bases lay between the germline ends. CDR3 in amino acids: CASSLDAGGGSPLHF. Here the CDR3 DNA reads TGTGCCAGCAGCTTAGACGCGGGGGGAGGTTCACCCCTCCACTTT. The whole variable domain, filled in from reference TRBV7-2 and TRBJ1-6, reads GAGVSQSPSNKVTEKGKDVELRCDPISGHTALYWYRQSLGQGLEFLIYFQGNSAPDKSGLPSDRFSAERTGGSVSTLTIQRTQQEDSAVYLCASSLDAGGGSPLHFGNGTRLTVT.

This chain uses TRBV7-9 with TRBJ1-1, with unresolved D. The V gene lost 11 bases and the J gene lost 3 bases, with 16 bases spanning the gap. Germline V gene sequence: CDR1 SEHNR, CDR2 FQNEAQ (reference sequence). This CDR3 contains 13 residues. The CDR3 loop is CAGQIARDTEAFF. CDR3 coding DNA: TGTGCCGGGCAAATTGCGCGGGACACTGAAGCTTTCTTT.

This chain links TRBV3-1 (or the pseudogene TRBV3-2) with TRBJ1-6, with 7 bases identical to TRBD1. Germline V CDR1 and CDR2: LGHDT, YNNKEL (reference sequence). This CDR3 has 17 residues. V dropped 2 bases and J dropped 7; count of bases not matched to a gene: 11. The CDR3 nucleotides read TGTGCCAGCAGCCAATTGACAGGGTATGATAAGAATTCACCCCTCCACTTT. Its translation: CASSQLTGYDKNSPLHF.

In this sample, this clone turned up a few times. This chain connects TRBV9 to TRBJ2-1; D gene uncertain. V lost 1 base, J lost 8 bases, and 4 bases lay in between. This CDR3 has 11 residues. The germline V gene has CDR1 SGDLS and CDR2 YYNGEE. CDR3 sequence reads: CASSVRDEQFF. The DNA for the CDR3 is TGTGCCAGCAGCGTAAGAGATGAGCAGTTCTTC.

The chain recombines TRBV6-5 with TRBJ1-1; D is unclear. V lost 8 bases and J 0 bases, leaving 4 bases between the germline ends. The CDR3 totals 11 residues. The germline CDR1 and CDR2 sequences are MNHEY and SVGAGI. The CDR3: CASRLNTEAFF. As DNA, the CDR3 is TGTGCCAGCCGGTTGAACACTGAAGCTTTCTTT.

The chain is built from TRBV5-1 and TRBJ1-1; tentatively, D is TRBD1 (6 bases). The germline V and J ends were trimmed by 4 bases and 1 base, with 14 bases remaining between them. CDR3 length equals 15 residues. Germline V gives CDR1 SGHRS, CDR2 YFSETQ. The CDR3 spells CASSPTGYGNTEAFF. CDR3 nucleotide sequence: TGCGCCAGCAGCCCCACAGGGTATGGGAACACTGAAGCTTTCTTT.

This clone was detected once. The chain has TRBV7-3 and TRBJ2-6, with D perhaps TRBD2 (6 bases). There are 15 residues in the CDR3. Germline assignment: CDR1 SGHTA and CDR2 FQGTGA. The V end was cut by 5 bases, the J end by 1 base, with 9 bases between. CDR3 bases: TGTGCCAGCAGCCCCGCGGGGTCTGGGGCCAACGTCCTGACTTTC. Translating gives CASSPAGSGANVLTF.

The J gene is TRBJ2-2, the V gene TRBV6-5; no reliable D call. CDR3 length: 16 residues. Germline CDR1 MNHEY, CDR2 SVGAGI. Trimming stripped 0 bases from V and 0 bases from J, with 8 bases between. The CDR3 bases are TGTGCCAGCAGTTACTCGTTGTTCGCGAACACCGGGGAGCTGTTTTTT. Translated: CASSYSLFANTGELFF.

The V and J genes are TRBV4-1 and TRBJ2-5; D gene unclear. Trimming took 1 base from V and 5 from J, leaving 8 bases between them. Germline values: CDR1 MGHRA, CDR2 YSYEKL. The CDR3 is 13 residues long. The CDR3 DNA reads as TGCGCCAGCAGCCAAGCTCCTTTGGAGACCCAGTACTTC. This translates into CASSQAPLETQYF.

This chain uses TRBV4-3 with TRBJ1-3, with D unclear. V was clipped by 4 bases and J by 4 bases, with 11 bases between them. Germline values: CDR1 LGHNA, CDR2 YSLEER. The CDR3 has 14 amino acids. In DNA, the CDR3 is TGCGCCAGCAGCCTAACTACCAACGGAAACACCATATATTTT. This sequence encodes CASSLTTNGNTIYF.

The chain carries TRBV24-1 and TRBJ2-7, with 7 bases matching TRBD2. CDR1 is KGHDR, CDR2 SFDVKD, per germline. The CDR3 runs to 14 residues. CDR3 amino acids: CATGDFGGNYEQYV. The CDR3 nucleotides read TGTGCCACCGGTGACTTCGGGGGGAACTACGAGCAGTACGTC.

The V gene is TRBV7-2, the J gene TRBJ1-2; a possible D gene is TRBD1 (5 bases). CDR3 length: 15 residues. With 0 bases removed from V and 7 bases from J, the gap between germline ends came to 15 bases. Germline V gene sequence: CDR1 SGHTA, CDR2 FQGNSA. The CDR3 reads CASSLAPSGISGYTF. As DNA, the CDR3 is TGTGCCAGCAGCTTAGCCCCCTCAGGGATCTCTGGCTACACCTTC.

This chain uses TRBV7-3 with TRBJ2-3; 8 bases are a match to TRBD2. The CDR3 has 15 residues. Trimming cost V 3 bases and J 4 bases; bases outside gene matches: 6. Germline loops: CDR1 SGHTA, CDR2 FQGTGA. CDR3 amino acids: CASSFLGGASDTQYF. The CDR3 DNA is TGTGCCAGCAGCTTCCTCGGGGGGGCCTCAGATACGCAGTATTTT.

The gene calls are TRBV28 and TRBJ1-4; D gene unclear. CDR1 is MDHEN and CDR2 is SYDVKM in the germline V gene. Deletions cut 8 bases from V and 0 bases from J, with 13 bases between. The CDR3 covers 15 residues. CDR3 DNA: TGTGCCAGCGGCAGACATTCGGCAACTAATGAAAAACTGTTTTTT. Translated: CASGRHSATNEKLFF. The variable domain in full, completed from reference TRBV28 and TRBJ1-4, reads DVKVTQSSRYLVKRTGEKVFLECVQDMDHENMFWYRQDPGLGLRLIYFSYDVKMKEKGDIPEGYSVSREKKERFSLILESASTNQTSMYLCASGRHSATNEKLFFGSGTQLSVL.

The chain uses TRBV2 and TRBJ1-2; 8 positions agree with TRBD1. Germline assignment: CDR1 SNHLY and CDR2 FYNNEI. This CDR3 spans 13 amino acids. Germline trimming cut 4 bases from V and 6 bases from J; bases unmatched to any gene: 4. CDR3 region: CASSGSGGDGYTF. CDR3 DNA: TGTGCCAGCAGTGGTTCAGGGGGCGATGGCTACACCTTC.

V usage is TRBV5-1 and J usage is TRBJ1-2; the D is unclear. The CDR3 consists of 14 residues. The germline CDR1 and CDR2 sequences are SGHRS and YFSETQ. Between the trimmed V and J ends, which lost 4 bases and 8 bases, there was a span of 18 bases. CDR3 bases: TGCGCCAGCAGCATGGACGGGTCGGGAGAGGGCTACACCTTC. It specifies CASSMDGSGEGYTF.

V is TRBV3-1 (or the pseudogene TRBV3-2) and J is TRBJ1-3; D ambiguous. CDR1 and CDR2 from the germline V gene are LGHDT and YNNKEL (reference sequence). This CDR3 comprises 16 residues. V dropped 2 bases and J dropped 5 bases, with 16 bases sitting between them. The DNA of the CDR3 is TGTGCCAGCAGCCAATATCTCGGGGAAAAAAGAAACACCATATATTTT. As protein: CASSQYLGEKRNTIYF.

This chain links TRBV24-1 with TRBJ2-1; D unresolved. Trimming removed 3 bases at V and 8 bases at J, with 10 bases between. This CDR3 region has 13 residues. Germline-derived CDR1 and CDR2 are KGHDR and SFDVKD. This chain's CDR3 is CATSDTLRDEQFF. DNA for the CDR3: TGTGCCACCAGTGATACCCTTCGAGATGAGCAGTTCTTC.